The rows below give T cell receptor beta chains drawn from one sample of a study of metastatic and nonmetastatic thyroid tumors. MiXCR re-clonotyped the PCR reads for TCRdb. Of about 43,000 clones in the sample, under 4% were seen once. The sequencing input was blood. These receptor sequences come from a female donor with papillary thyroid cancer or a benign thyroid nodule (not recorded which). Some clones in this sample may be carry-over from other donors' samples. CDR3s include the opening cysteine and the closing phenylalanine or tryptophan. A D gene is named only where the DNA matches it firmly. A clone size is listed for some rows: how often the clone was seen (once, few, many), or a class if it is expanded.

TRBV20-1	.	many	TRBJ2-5	CSAVLQETQYF	TGCAGTGCTGTCCTCCAAGAGACCCAGTACTTC
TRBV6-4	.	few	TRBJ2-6	CASKDPGANVLTF	TGTGCCAGCAAGGACCCTGGGGCCAACGTCCTGACTTTC
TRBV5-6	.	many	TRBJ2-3	CASSFYVGRTDTQYF	TGTGCCAGCAGCTTCTATGTGGGCCGCACAGATACGCAGTATTTT
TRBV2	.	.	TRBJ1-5	CASGHSNQPQHF	TGTGCCAGCGGACATAGCAATCAGCCCCAGCATTTT
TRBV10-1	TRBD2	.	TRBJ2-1	CASSDPGGGGGDEQFF	TGCGCCAGCAGTGACCCCGGGGGGGGAGGAGGCGATGAGCAGTTCTTC
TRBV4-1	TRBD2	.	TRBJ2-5	CASSGVAGGQETQYF	TGCGCCAGTTCGGGGGTAGCGGGGGGACAAGAGACCCAGTACTTC
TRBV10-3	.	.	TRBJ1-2	CAIGAENYGYTF	TGTGCCATCGGGGCAGAAAACTATGGCTACACCTTC
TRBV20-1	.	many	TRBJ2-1	CSARPARRVSYNEQFF	TGCAGTGCTAGACCGGCGCGTCGAGTCTCCTACAATGAGCAGTTCTTC
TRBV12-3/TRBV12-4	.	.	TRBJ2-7	CASSPRDRSYEQYF	TGTGCCAGCAGTCCACGGGACCGATCCTACGAGCAGTACTTC
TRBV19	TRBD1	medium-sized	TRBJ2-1	CASRNRGKNNEQFF	TGTGCCAGTAGGAACAGGGGGAAGAACAATGAGCAGTTCTTC
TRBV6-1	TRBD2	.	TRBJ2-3	CASSVTSGGGTDTQYF	TGTGCCAGCAGTGTGACTAGCGGGGGGGGCACAGATACTCAGTATTTT
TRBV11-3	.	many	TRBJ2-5	CASSLGDTQRETQYF	TGTGCCAGCAGCTTAGGGGACACCCAACGGGAGACCCAGTACTTC
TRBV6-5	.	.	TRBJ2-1	CASSWEWGNEQFF	TGTGCCAGCAGTTGGGAATGGGGGAATGAGCAGTTCTTC
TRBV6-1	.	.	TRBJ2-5	CASIPDYQETQYF	TGTGCCAGCATCCCTGACTACCAAGAGACCCAGTACTTC
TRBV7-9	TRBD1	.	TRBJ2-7	CASSYRGGVLF	TGTGCCAGCAGTTACAGGGGTGGGGTCCTCTTC
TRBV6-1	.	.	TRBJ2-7	CASSPPPGHLSYEQYF	TGTGCCAGCAGCCCGCCTCCGGGACACTTATCCTACGAGCAGTACTTC
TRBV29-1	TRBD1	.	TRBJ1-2	CSVGGSPDRVIYGYTF	TGCAGCGTTGGAGGGTCCCCGGACAGGGTAATCTATGGCTACACCTTC
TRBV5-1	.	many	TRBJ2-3	CASSLTSLDTQYF	TGCGCCAGCAGCTTGACTAGCCTTGATACGCAGTATTTT
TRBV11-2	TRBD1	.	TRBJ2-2	CASSPGQGGDGELFF	TGTGCCAGCAGCCCCGGACAGGGAGGAGACGGGGAGCTGTTTTTT
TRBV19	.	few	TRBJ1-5	CASSLVRSNQPQHF	TGTGCCAGTAGTCTGGTACGTAGCAATCAGCCCCAGCATTTT
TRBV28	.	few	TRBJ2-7	CASSLIGGLQAYEQYF	TGTGCCAGCAGTTTAATCGGGGGGCTACAAGCCTACGAGCAGTACTTC
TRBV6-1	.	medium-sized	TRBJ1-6	CASSEWGSSFGNDSPLHF	TGTGCCAGCAGTGAATGGGGGAGTAGCTTTGGGAATGATTCACCCCTCCACTTT
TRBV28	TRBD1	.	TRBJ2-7	CASSLRTGRYEQYF	TGTGCCAGCAGTTTAAGGACAGGGAGGTACGAGCAGTACTTC
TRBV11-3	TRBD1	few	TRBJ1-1	CASSDGQGGNEAYF	TGTGCCAGCAGCGACGGACAGGGCGGCAATGAAGCTTACTTT
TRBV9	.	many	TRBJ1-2	CASKGANYGYTF	TGTGCCAGCAAGGGAGCTAACTATGGCTACACCTTC
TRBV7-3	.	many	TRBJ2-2	CASSFDGTGELFF	TGTGCCAGCAGTTTCGATGGGACCGGGGAGCTGTTTTTT
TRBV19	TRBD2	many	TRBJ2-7	CASSQRRLAGGPVEQYF	TGTGCCAGTAGTCAACGTAGACTAGCGGGAGGGCCAGTTGAGCAGTACTTC
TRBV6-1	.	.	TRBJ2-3	CASSEAPWDRGSDTQYF	TGTGCCAGCAGTGAAGCGCCGTGGGACCGGGGGTCAGATACGCAGTATTTT